These T cell receptor beta chains were read from a single sample in a study of CD8+ T cells in alopecia areata. The method was immunoSEQ multiplex PCR; TCRdb's version includes in-frame clones alone and lacks a portion of them. Of more than 95,000 clones listed, 65% to 90% are singletons. The sequencing used CD8+ T cells sorted from blood, collected between weeks 30 and 35, from a patient treated with tofacitinib. Receptors originate from a human donor with alopecia areata. The CDR3 runs from the conserved cysteine through the conserved F or W. Each record gives: V gene, J gene, clone size, D gene, CDR3 DNA, CDR3 protein. D genes are given only for firm matches. Clone size is stated in some rows and not others, as once, few, many or a class when expanded.

v_gene: TRBV27; j_gene: TRBJ2-7; abundance: NA; d_gene: NA; CDR3nt: TGTGCCAGCAAGGGAGCAGCCTACGAGCAGTACTTC; CDR3aa: CASKGAAYEQYF
v_gene: TRBV30; j_gene: TRBJ1-6; abundance: NA; d_gene: NA; CDR3nt: TGTGCCTGGAGTGTGGGGGCTTCTCAAGCACCCCTCCACTTT; CDR3aa: CAWSVGASQAPLHF
v_gene: TRBV6-4; j_gene: TRBJ2-3; abundance: NA; d_gene: NA; CDR3nt: TGTGCCAGCAGTGCCCGAAGGGGGGGCCTAGATACGCAGTATTTT; CDR3aa: CASSARRGGLDTQYF
v_gene: TRBV7-2; j_gene: TRBJ2-4; abundance: NA; d_gene: TRBD1; CDR3nt: TGTGCCAGCAGCTCCGGGACAGTAATTCAGTACTTC; CDR3aa: CASSSGTVIQYF
v_gene: TRBV15; j_gene: TRBJ2-7; abundance: few; d_gene: TRBD1; CDR3nt: TGTGCCACCAGCAGCGGGACAGGGTACGAGCAGTACTTC; CDR3aa: CATSSGTGYEQYF
v_gene: TRBV11-1; j_gene: TRBJ2-7; abundance: NA; d_gene: TRBD2; CDR3nt: TGTGCCAGCAGCCAGACTAGCGGGGGCCTCTACGAGCAGTACTTC; CDR3aa: CASSQTSGGLYEQYF
v_gene: TRBV30; j_gene: TRBJ2-7; abundance: NA; d_gene: NA; CDR3nt: TGTGCCTGGAGTGTAGGCTCTTTTTCAGGGTTCGTCTACGAGCAGTACTTC; CDR3aa: CAWSVGSFSGFVYEQYF
v_gene: TRBV29-1; j_gene: TRBJ1-2; abundance: NA; d_gene: NA; CDR3nt: TGCAGCGTTTCTGGGGGGCCTCTCAACTATGGCTACACCTTC; CDR3aa: CSVSGGPLNYGYTF
v_gene: TRBV12-5; j_gene: TRBJ2-1; abundance: NA; d_gene: NA; CDR3nt: TGTGCTAGTGGTTTGGACTTACCTGCCTTGGGGCAGTTCTTC; CDR3aa: CASGLDLPALGQFF
v_gene: TRBV5-1; j_gene: TRBJ2-1; abundance: NA; d_gene: TRBD2; CDR3nt: TGCGCCAGCAGCCCAGGGACTAGCGGGAAGTACAATGAGCAGTTCTTC; CDR3aa: CASSPGTSGKYNEQFF
v_gene: TRBV27; j_gene: TRBJ2-1; abundance: NA; d_gene: TRBD2; CDR3nt: TGTGCCAGCATCCCGGGGACTAGCGAGAATGAGCAGTTCTTC; CDR3aa: CASIPGTSENEQFF
v_gene: TRBV5-1; j_gene: TRBJ1-2; abundance: NA; d_gene: NA; CDR3nt: TGCGCCAGCAGCTTGGTCGGGATCTATGGCTACACCTTC; CDR3aa: CASSLVGIYGYTF
v_gene: TRBV27; j_gene: TRBJ1-1; abundance: NA; d_gene: NA; CDR3nt: TGTGCCAGCAGTGCCAGGGACACTGAAGCTTTCTTT; CDR3aa: CASSARDTEAFF
v_gene: TRBV7-9; j_gene: TRBJ2-3; abundance: NA; d_gene: TRBD2; CDR3nt: TGTGCCAGCAGCCCCCCTAGCGGGAGGACCACAGATACGCAGTATTTT; CDR3aa: CASSPPSGRTTDTQYF
v_gene: TRBV18; j_gene: TRBJ2-7; abundance: NA; d_gene: NA; CDR3nt: TGTGCCAGCTCACCCAGGACCCCGGCGAACCCCTACGAGCAGTACTTC; CDR3aa: CASSPRTPANPYEQYF
v_gene: TRBV18; j_gene: TRBJ2-3; abundance: NA; d_gene: TRBD2; CDR3nt: TGTGCCAGCTCACCACCGGAGCGGGGGCGCAGAGATACGCAGTATTTT; CDR3aa: CASSPPERGRRDTQYF
v_gene: TRBV7-9; j_gene: TRBJ2-7; abundance: once; d_gene: TRBD2; CDR3nt: TGTGCCAGCAGCTCCGGGGGGGACGAGCAGTACTTC; CDR3aa: CASSSGGDEQYF
v_gene: TRBV13; j_gene: TRBJ2-7; abundance: once; d_gene: TRBD2; CDR3nt: TGTGCCAGCAGCTTAGGAGGGACTAGCACCTACTACGAGCAGTACTTC; CDR3aa: CASSLGGTSTYYEQYF
v_gene: TRBV5-1; j_gene: TRBJ2-4; abundance: once; d_gene: NA; CDR3nt: TGCGCCAGCAGCTTTAGCGGCGAGGGGAACATTCAGTACTTC; CDR3aa: CASSFSGEGNIQYF
v_gene: TRBV5-4; j_gene: TRBJ2-5; abundance: NA; d_gene: NA; CDR3nt: TGTGCCAGCAGTTTGGCGGGCGAGGGGCAGGAGACCCAGTACTTC; CDR3aa: CASSLAGEGQETQYF
v_gene: TRBV11-1; j_gene: TRBJ2-3; abundance: NA; d_gene: NA; CDR3nt: TGTGCCAGCAGCATCCCCATTTCTGATCGCGCAGATACGCAGTATTTT; CDR3aa: CASSIPISDRADTQYF
v_gene: TRBV6-5; j_gene: TRBJ2-2; abundance: NA; d_gene: NA; CDR3nt: TGTGCCAGCAGGGGCCTTACGGCCGGGGAGCTGTTTTTT; CDR3aa: CASRGLTAGELFF
v_gene: TRBV4-1; j_gene: TRBJ2-2; abundance: NA; d_gene: NA; CDR3nt: TGCGCCAGCAGCCATGGCCCGAGGAACACCGGGGAGCTGTTTTTT; CDR3aa: CASSHGPRNTGELFF
v_gene: TRBV10-3; j_gene: TRBJ2-7; abundance: NA; d_gene: NA; CDR3nt: TGTGCCATCAGCGGAGGGGCTAGCGAATACCCCTACGAGCAGTACTTC; CDR3aa: CAISGGASEYPYEQYF
v_gene: TRBV7-9; j_gene: TRBJ2-1; abundance: NA; d_gene: NA; CDR3nt: TGTGCCAGCAGCTTATTCGGTTCGGATGAGCAGTTCTTC; CDR3aa: CASSLFGSDEQFF
v_gene: TRBV6-6; j_gene: TRBJ1-1; abundance: once; d_gene: NA; CDR3nt: TGTGCCAGCAGTTACCAACAGGGCCGAAACGCTGAAGCTTTCTTT; CDR3aa: CASSYQQGRNAEAFF
v_gene: TRBV15; j_gene: TRBJ1-1; abundance: few; d_gene: TRBD1; CDR3nt: TGTGCCACCAGCAGCCCAGGGACAGGGCTTGGGACTGAAGCTTTCTTT; CDR3aa: CATSSPGTGLGTEAFF
v_gene: TRBV7-3; j_gene: TRBJ2-3; abundance: NA; d_gene: TRBD1; CDR3nt: TGTGCCAGCAGCTCACCGACAGGGGCAAGCACAGATACGCAGTATTTT; CDR3aa: CASSSPTGASTDTQYF
v_gene: TRBV7-6; j_gene: TRBJ2-7; abundance: NA; d_gene: TRBD1; CDR3nt: TGTGCCAGCAGCGTACAGGGGGCGGTCGAGCAGTACTTC; CDR3aa: CASSVQGAVEQYF
v_gene: TRBV27; j_gene: TRBJ2-1; abundance: NA; d_gene: TRBD2; CDR3nt: TGTGCCAGCAGCCAGGGACTAGCGGGGATCTACAATGAGCAGTTCTTC; CDR3aa: CASSQGLAGIYNEQFF
v_gene: TRBV27; j_gene: TRBJ2-7; abundance: NA; d_gene: TRBD1; CDR3nt: TGTGCCAGCAGTTTAGCGGGACAGGAGAGCTCCTACGAGCAGTACTTC; CDR3aa: CASSLAGQESSYEQYF
v_gene: TRBV5-1; j_gene: TRBJ2-7; abundance: once; d_gene: NA; CDR3nt: TGCGCCAGCGGCCTAGAACCCTACGAGCAGTACTTC; CDR3aa: CASGLEPYEQYF
v_gene: TRBV13; j_gene: TRBJ2-7; abundance: NA; d_gene: TRBD2; CDR3nt: TGTGCCAGCAGCGAGTGGGGGGGGTCGCACGAGCAGTACTTC; CDR3aa: CASSEWGGSHEQYF
v_gene: TRBV4-1; j_gene: TRBJ2-7; abundance: NA; d_gene: TRBD2; CDR3nt: TGCGCCAGCAGCCAGGACGGCGGGGGAAGCTCCTACGAGCAGTACTTC; CDR3aa: CASSQDGGGSSYEQYF
v_gene: TRBV19; j_gene: TRBJ1-5; abundance: NA; d_gene: NA; CDR3nt: TGTGCCAGTAGTATAGTCCAGGGTGATCAGCCCCAGCATTTT; CDR3aa: CASSIVQGDQPQHF
v_gene: TRBV29-1; j_gene: TRBJ2-1; abundance: NA; d_gene: NA; CDR3nt: TGCAGCGGAGGAAGGGACTACAATGAGCAGTTCTTC; CDR3aa: CSGGRDYNEQFF
v_gene: TRBV30; j_gene: TRBJ2-3; abundance: NA; d_gene: TRBD1; CDR3nt: TGTGCCTGGAGTGTAGGAAAAGGGGGCTTTTACACAGATACGCAGTATTTT; CDR3aa: CAWSVGKGGFYTDTQYF
v_gene: TRBV10-3; j_gene: TRBJ1-1; abundance: NA; d_gene: NA; CDR3nt: TGTGCCATCAGTGCGGACAGGAACACTGAAGCTTTCTTT; CDR3aa: CAISADRNTEAFF
v_gene: TRBV29-1; j_gene: TRBJ2-7; abundance: NA; d_gene: NA; CDR3nt: TGCAGCGTTGATCAGGGGAGCTCCTACGAGCAGTACTTC; CDR3aa: CSVDQGSSYEQYF
v_gene: TRBV4-1; j_gene: TRBJ2-7; abundance: NA; d_gene: NA; CDR3nt: TGCGCCAGCAGCCAAGGCGGCACCACCTCCTCCTACGAGCAGTACTTC; CDR3aa: CASSQGGTTSSYEQYF
v_gene: TRBV21-1; j_gene: TRBJ2-1; abundance: NA; d_gene: NA; CDR3nt: TGTGCCAGCACCGGACTGAGAGATGGGTTCCGATACAATGAGCAGTTCTTC; CDR3aa: CASTGLRDGFRYNEQFF
v_gene: TRBV4-1; j_gene: TRBJ1-5; abundance: NA; d_gene: TRBD1; CDR3nt: TGCGCCAGCAGCCAAGAAACTTCCGGACAGGGGGCGGGAAATCAGCCCCAGCATTTT; CDR3aa: CASSQETSGQGAGNQPQHF
v_gene: TRBV10-2; j_gene: TRBJ2-3; abundance: NA; d_gene: NA; CDR3nt: TGCGCCAGCAGTGACGGGCTGGGATCTAGCACAGATACGCAGTATTTT; CDR3aa: CASSDGLGSSTDTQYF
v_gene: TRBV5-4; j_gene: TRBJ2-3; abundance: NA; d_gene: NA; CDR3nt: TGTGCCAGCAGCTTGGGGAAAACAGATACGCAGTATTTT; CDR3aa: CASSLGKTDTQYF
v_gene: TRBV7-6; j_gene: TRBJ2-3; abundance: NA; d_gene: NA; CDR3nt: TGTGCCAGCAGCTTGACAGATACGCAGTATTTT; CDR3aa: CASSLTDTQYF
v_gene: TRBV7-2; j_gene: TRBJ2-7; abundance: once; d_gene: NA; CDR3nt: TGTGCCAGCAGCTTAGGGGCTGCCGAGCAGTACTTC; CDR3aa: CASSLGAAEQYF
v_gene: TRBV27; j_gene: TRBJ2-7; abundance: NA; d_gene: NA; CDR3nt: TGTGCCAGCAGTTTATCAGATAGGGTCCACGAGCAGTACTTC; CDR3aa: CASSLSDRVHEQYF
v_gene: TRBV7-9; j_gene: TRBJ2-1; abundance: few; d_gene: NA; CDR3nt: TGTGCCAGCGGGGAATCCGAAACATCCAACAATGAGCAGTTCTTC; CDR3aa: CASGESETSNNEQFF
v_gene: TRBV7-9; j_gene: TRBJ2-3; abundance: NA; d_gene: TRBD1; CDR3nt: TGTGCCAGCAGCTCGGGACAGTATGACACAGATACGCAGTATTTT; CDR3aa: CASSSGQYDTDTQYF
v_gene: TRBV6-1; j_gene: TRBJ2-2; abundance: NA; d_gene: NA; CDR3nt: TGTGCCAGCAGTTATCCGACTGGGGCCGGGGAGCTGTTTTTT; CDR3aa: CASSYPTGAGELFF
v_gene: TRBV29-1; j_gene: TRBJ1-1; abundance: once; d_gene: NA; CDR3nt: TGCAGCGTTGACGTGGCGAACACTGAAGCTTTCTTT; CDR3aa: CSVDVANTEAFF